The 20 T cell receptor beta chains listed next were all sequenced from one sample in a study of siplizumab effects on memory and regulatory T cells. Sequencing used immunoSEQ multiplex PCR; TCRdb keeps in-frame clones, though not all of them. The sample includes nearly 85,000 clones, approximately 86% of them seen just once. Sequenced input: Tregs sorted from blood. The source is a human donor in good health.

The chain couples TRBV7-3 to TRBJ2-3, with TRBD1 matching 8 bases. Unmatched junction bases numbered 11, after V lost 0 bases and J lost 3 bases. The CDR3 is 18 amino acids. Per the germline V gene, CDR1 is SGHTA and CDR2 is FQGTGA. The DNA for the CDR3 is TGTGCCAGCAGCTTAACACCCCCGAACAGGGGGAGGACAGATACGCAGTATTTT. This codes for CASSLTPPNRGRTDTQYF.

The chain is built from TRBV19 and TRBJ2-7; D unresolved. With 3 bases removed from V and 1 base from J, the gap between germline ends came to 13 bases. Germline loops: CDR1 LNHDA, CDR2 SQIVND (reference sequence). The CDR3 is 15 amino acids. CDR3 nucleotide sequence: TGTGCCAGTAGTATTCTCGCAACTACATCCTACGAGCAGTACTTC. The encoded protein is CASSILATTSYEQYF.

The chain recombines TRBV7-6 with TRBJ2-3; D is unclear. Germline CDR1 and CDR2: SGHVS and FNYEAQ. Between the trimmed V and J ends, which lost 5 bases and 3 bases, there was a span of 15 bases. This CDR3 region has 15 residues. The CDR3 DNA reads as TGTGCCAGCAGCCCCTCGGGCAGAGAGACAGATACGCAGTATTTT. It translates to CASSPSGRETDTQYF.

The CDR3 loop reads CASSTTGGAYGYTF. As DNA, the CDR3 is TGTGCCAGCAGCACCACAGGGGGCGCCTATGGCTACACCTTC. This chain links TRBV7-3 with TRBJ1-2; 9 nucleotides line up with TRBD1. After removal of 5 bases from V and 4 bases from J, the junction contained 5 bases not matched to a gene. Germline-derived CDR1 and CDR2 are SGHTA and FQGTGA. CDR3 length equals 14 residues.

This clone was found once. This chain connects TRBV28 to TRBJ1-5; D not certain. Between the trimmed V and J ends, which lost 3 bases and 5 bases, there was a span of 17 bases. The CDR3 has 16 residues. Germline-derived CDR1 and CDR2 are MDHEN and SYDVKM. This CDR3 reads CASSLRGSGSDQPQHF. CDR3 DNA: TGTGCCAGCAGTTTGCGCGGTTCGGGGTCTGATCAGCCCCAGCATTTT.

The chain joins TRBV5-5 to TRBJ1-6; TRBD1 might be the D (5 bases). The CDR3 contains 14 residues. The V end was cut by 3 bases, the J end by 8 bases, with 12 bases between. Germline V gives CDR1 SGHKS, CDR2 YYEKEE (reference sequence). CDR3 bases: TGTGCCAGCAGCTCGCAACTCAGGGATTCACCCCTCCACTTT. This translates into CASSSQLRDSPLHF. The full variable domain, its missing parts supplied by reference TRBV5-5 and TRBJ1-6, is DAGVTQSPTHLIKTRGQQVTLRCSPISGHKSVSWYQQVLGQGPQFIFQYYEKEERGRGNFPDRFSARQFPNYSSELNVNALLLGDSALYLCASSSQLRDSPLHFGNGTRLTVT.

The chain recombines TRBV21-1 with TRBJ2-7; the D call TRBD1 from the table was never checked on the DNA. TRBV21-1 is marked as a pseudogene. The CDR3 runs to 14 residues. In nucleotides, the CDR3 is TGTGCCAGCAGCAGACAGGACCCTACCTACGAGCAGTACTTC. Protein product: CASSRQDPTYEQYF.

The V and J genes are TRBV2 and TRBJ1-5, with D hard to call. There are 12 residues in the CDR3. Per germline, CDR1 SNHLY and CDR2 FYNNEI. V lost 7 bases to trimming and J lost 7 bases, with 11 bases between them. CDR3 sequence (DNA): TGTGCCAGCAAGGACTTTTCCCAGCCCCAGCATTTT. This sequence encodes CASKDFSQPQHF.

This CDR3 reads CASSSDRWVNEQFF. CDR3 DNA sequence: TGTGCCAGCAGCTCGGACAGGTGGGTCAATGAGCAGTTCTTC. The rearrangement links TRBV7-9 to TRBJ2-1, with 7 bases matching TRBD1. Germline assignment: CDR1 SEHNR and CDR2 FQNEAQ (reference sequence). Trimming at V came to 4 bases and at J to 6 bases, leaving 6 bases not matched to a gene. The length of the CDR3 is 14 residues.

This clone has just one count. The chain is built from TRBV5-1 and TRBJ2-3; maybe TRBD2 (5 bases). The CDR3 has 15 amino acids. Germline lookup yields CDR1 SGHRS and CDR2 YFSETQ. Trimming pared 4 bases from V and 4 bases from J, leaving 16 bases between. CDR3 in amino acids: CASSGGPVGPDTQYF. DNA for the CDR3: TGCGCCAGCAGCGGAGGACCTGTGGGCCCAGATACGCAGTATTTT.

The chain has TRBV7-3 and TRBJ2-6; tentatively, D is TRBD1 (6 bases). The CDR3 contains 17 residues. Germline-derived CDR1 and CDR2 are SGHTA and FQGTGA. Trimming pared 5 bases from V and 0 bases from J, leaving 14 bases between. The CDR3 DNA reads as TGTGCCAGCAGCCCCCTAGGGGGTCTCTCTGGGGCCAACGTCCTGACTTTC. Translation: CASSPLGGLSGANVLTF.

The chain uses TRBV4-1 and TRBJ2-5, with TRBD2 matching 13 bases. The germline V gene encodes CDR1 MGHRA and CDR2 YSYEKL. The V segment lost 1 base and the J segment 5 bases; nucleotides outside the gene matches: 10. The length of the CDR3 is 18 residues. In DNA form, the CDR3 reads TGCGCCAGCAGCCAAGTCACCCTAACTAGCGGGGGGGTGGAGACCCAGTACTTC. This translates into CASSQVTLTSGGVETQYF.

V usage is TRBV28 and J usage is TRBJ1-3; 8 bases line up with TRBD1. CDR3 length equals 15 residues. Germline CDR1 MDHEN, CDR2 SYDVKM. The V segment lost 5 bases and the J segment 6 bases; nucleotides outside the gene matches: 9. DNA of the CDR3: TGTGCCAGCAGTCGGACAGGGCAATCGGTAAACACCATATATTTT. The encoded protein is CASSRTGQSVNTIYF.

The rearrangement uses TRBV7-3 and TRBJ2-7; a weak D match, TRBD2 (5 bases). Trimming removed 5 bases at V and 7 bases at J, with 12 bases between. Germline V gene data show CDR1 as SGHTA and CDR2 as FQGTGA. The CDR3 sequence is 12 residues long. The CDR3 DNA follows: TGTGCCAGCAGCCCCGGCGGGCCTGAGCAGTACTTC. It translates to CASSPGGPEQYF.

The chain couples TRBV5-1 to TRBJ2-1, with 7 bases lining up with TRBD2. Germline V CDR1 and CDR2: SGHRS, YFSETQ. Unmatched junction bases numbered 7, after V lost 6 bases and J lost 7 bases. This CDR3 region has 13 residues. The CDR3 protein is CASTPGLVNEQFF. The CDR3 bases are TGCGCCAGCACCCCCGGACTAGTGAATGAGCAGTTCTTC.

The rearrangement links TRBV10-2 to TRBJ2-2, with TRBD2 matching 8 bases. The CDR3 has 17 residues. The germline V gene has CDR1 WSHSY and CDR2 SAAADI. J gave up 7 bases and V 3 bases, and 13 bases lay outside the gene matches. CDR3 nucleotide sequence: TGCGCCAGCAGTGATGGGGAGCGGGGGCCGTTTTTCGGGGAGCTGTTTTTT. Translating gives CASSDGERGPFFGELFF.

V gene TRBV30 combines with J gene TRBJ1-1; maybe TRBD1 (5 bases). The germline CDR1 and CDR2 sequences are GTSNPN and SVGIG (reference sequence). The CDR3 loop spans 17 amino acids. V shed 3 bases and J shed 4 bases, with 24 bases lying between them. CDR3 residues: CAWRMPLGRPPGTEAFF. The CDR3 DNA follows: TGTGCCTGGAGAATGCCCTTGGGACGCCCCCCGGGCACTGAAGCTTTCTTT.

This chain uses TRBV2 with TRBJ1-1, with no clear D. Germline V lookup: CDR1 SNHLY, CDR2 FYNNEI. The V and J ends lost 4 bases and 4 bases respectively, with 10 bases between them. CDR3 size: 13 residues. CDR3: CASSGGIGTEAFF. The DNA for the CDR3 is TGTGCCAGCAGTGGAGGGATCGGCACTGAAGCTTTCTTT. Full variable domain (remainder filled in from reference TRBV2 and TRBJ1-1): EPEVTQTPSHQVTQMGQEVILRCVPISNHLYFYWYRQILGQKVEFLVSFYNNEISEKSEIFDDQFSVERPDGSNFTLKIRSTKLEDSAMYFCASSGGIGTEAFFGQGTRLTVV.

This clone was seen only once. V is TRBV6-6 and J is TRBJ2-4; D not certain. The ends were cut back, 8 bases at V and 2 bases at J, with 16 bases in the middle. Germline CDR1 reads MNHNY; CDR2 reads SVGAGI (reference sequence). This CDR3 has 15 residues. The CDR3: CASLKGLGSKNIQYF. The CDR3 coding sequence is TGTGCCAGCCTTAAGGGCCTGGGTTCCAAAAACATTCAGTACTTC.

V is TRBV6-5 and J is TRBJ2-1; 12 bases agree with TRBD2. This CDR3 is 16 amino acids long. Germline CDR1 MNHEY, CDR2 SVGAGI. Unmatched junction bases numbered 6, after V lost 4 bases and J lost 5 bases. The CDR3 spells CASSSPSGGAHNEQFF. The CDR3 DNA follows: TGTGCCAGCAGTTCGCCTAGCGGGGGGGCCCACAATGAGCAGTTCTTC.